The 3 T cell receptor beta chains in this list originate from one sample, sequenced in a study of Graves' ophthalmopathy and Graves' hyperthyroidism. Scientists amplified the TCR beta CDR3 regions from RNA transcripts. The first round was an RT-PCR with HTBI primers, and the second round was a multiplex PCR. TCRdb re-called the multiplex PCR reads through MiXCR, storing one row per CDR3 protein. This sample has about 420,000 distinct CDR3 sequences, with roughly 21% found just once. What was sequenced was peripheral blood. Receptors originate from a woman aged 18-29 years with stable Graves' hyperthyroidism.

In its sample, this clonotype was seen many times. This rearrangement joins TRBV29-1 to TRBJ2-5; D gene unclear. Germline assignment: CDR1 SQVTM and CDR2 ANQGSEA. V was shortened by 4 bases and J by 5 bases, with 14 bases between the two germline ends. This CDR3 is built from 13 residues. The CDR3 is CSVGPRFGETQYF. The CDR3 nucleotides are TGCAGCGTTGGTCCTCGCTTCGGGGAGACCCAGTACTTC.

In its sample, this clonotype was seen many times. The junction shows a germline mismatch at one end, possibly a read error. The V call is TRBV6-1, the J call TRBJ2-7, with unresolved D. The germline V gene has CDR1 MNHNS and CDR2 SASEGT. There are 13 residues in the CDR3. As DNA, the CDR3 is TGTGCCGGCAGTGAAGACGGAAACTACGAGCAGTACTTC. Its protein is CAGSEDGNYEQYF.

This clonotype was recorded many times. V and J are TRBV12-3 or TRBV12-4 and TRBJ2-5, with 9 bases that match TRBD1. This CDR3 is 16 amino acids long. The junction had 11 bases not matched to a gene; V was cut back by 6 bases and J by 3 bases. The CDR3: CASSPDRGGGEETQYF. For the CDR3, the DNA is TGTGCCAGCAGCCCCGACAGGGGGGGAGGTGAAGAGACCCAGTACTTC.